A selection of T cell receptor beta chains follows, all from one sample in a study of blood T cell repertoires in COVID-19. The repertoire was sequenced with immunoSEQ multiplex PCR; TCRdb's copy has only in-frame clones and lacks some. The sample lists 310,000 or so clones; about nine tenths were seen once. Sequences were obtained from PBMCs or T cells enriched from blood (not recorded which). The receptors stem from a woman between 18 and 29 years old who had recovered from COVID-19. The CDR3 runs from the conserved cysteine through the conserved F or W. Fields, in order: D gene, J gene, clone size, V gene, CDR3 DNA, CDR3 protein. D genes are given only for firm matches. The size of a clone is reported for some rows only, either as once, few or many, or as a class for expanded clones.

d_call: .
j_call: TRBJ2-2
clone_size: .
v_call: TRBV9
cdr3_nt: TGTGCCAGCAGCCCTTCGACCGGGGAGCTGTTTTTT
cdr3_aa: CASSPSTGELFF

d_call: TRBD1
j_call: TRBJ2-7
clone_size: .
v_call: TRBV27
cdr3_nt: TGTGCCAGCACCTCTCCCTTCCGGGACAGCTCCTACGAGCAGTACTTC
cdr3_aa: CASTSPFRDSSYEQYF

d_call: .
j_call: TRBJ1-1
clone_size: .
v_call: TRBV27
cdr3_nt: TGTGCCAGCAGTAAGGGGACACACGGCCCCCAGACTGAAGCTTTCTTT
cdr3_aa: CASSKGTHGPQTEAFF

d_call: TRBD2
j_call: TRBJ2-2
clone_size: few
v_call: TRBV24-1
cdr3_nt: TGTGCCACCAGTGGCCCCGGACTAGCGGGAATCGCCGGGGAGCTGTTTTTT
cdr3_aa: CATSGPGLAGIAGELFF

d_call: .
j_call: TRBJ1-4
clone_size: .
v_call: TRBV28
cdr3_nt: TGTGCCAGCAGTTCATACCACGGTAGAGCTAATGAAAAACTGTTTTTT
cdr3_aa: CASSSYHGRANEKLFF

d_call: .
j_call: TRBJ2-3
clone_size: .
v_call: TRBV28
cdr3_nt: TGTGCCAGCAGTTGGTCAGGGGACAGCACAGATACGCAGTATTTT
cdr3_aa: CASSWSGDSTDTQYF

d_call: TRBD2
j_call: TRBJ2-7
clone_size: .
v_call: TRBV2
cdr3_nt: TGTGCCAGCAGTGAACCCTCCCTAGCGGGAGCATCCTACGAGCAGTACTTC
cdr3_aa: CASSEPSLAGASYEQYF

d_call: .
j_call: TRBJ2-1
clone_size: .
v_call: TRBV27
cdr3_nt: TGTGCCAGCAGTTTGCGTGAAAGGACAAAGAATGAGCAGTTCTTC
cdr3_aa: CASSLRERTKNEQFF

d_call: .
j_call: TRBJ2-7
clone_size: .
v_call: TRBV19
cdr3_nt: TGTGCCAGTAGCCTTATCCAAGGCGGGTCCTACGAGCAGTACTTC
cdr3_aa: CASSLIQGGSYEQYF

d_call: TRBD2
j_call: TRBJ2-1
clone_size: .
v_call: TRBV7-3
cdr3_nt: TGTGCCAGCAGCCCTCTTTTCCCGCTAGCGGGAGGCCCAAGGTTGCCGAACAATGAGCAGTTCTTC
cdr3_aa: CASSPLFPLAGGPRLPNNEQFF

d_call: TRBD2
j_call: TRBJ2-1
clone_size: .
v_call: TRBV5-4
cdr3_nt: TGTGCCAGCAGCCACGCGGGGGGGCCGGATGAGCAGTTCTTC
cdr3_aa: CASSHAGGPDEQFF

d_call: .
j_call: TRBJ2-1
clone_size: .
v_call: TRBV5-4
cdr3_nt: TGTGCCAGCAGCCAAGGGGGAGGGACCTACAATGAGCAGTTCTTC
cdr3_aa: CASSQGGGTYNEQFF

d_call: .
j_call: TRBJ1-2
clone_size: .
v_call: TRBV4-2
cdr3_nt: TGTGCCAGCAGCCAAGATCCAGCTAACTATGGCTACACCTTC
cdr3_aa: CASSQDPANYGYTF

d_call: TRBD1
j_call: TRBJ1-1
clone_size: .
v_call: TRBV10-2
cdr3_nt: TGCGCCAGCAGAGACCCGGGACAGGGGGGTAGCACTGAAGCTTTCTTT
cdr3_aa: CASRDPGQGGSTEAFF

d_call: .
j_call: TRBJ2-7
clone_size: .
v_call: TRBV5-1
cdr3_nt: TGCGCCAGCAGCTCTGACTATTCCTACGAGCAGTACTTC
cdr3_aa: CASSSDYSYEQYF

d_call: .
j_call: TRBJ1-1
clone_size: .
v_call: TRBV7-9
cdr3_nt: TGTGCCAGCAGCACAAGGTACGGGAGTGGGAACACTGAAGCTTTCTTT
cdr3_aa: CASSTRYGSGNTEAFF

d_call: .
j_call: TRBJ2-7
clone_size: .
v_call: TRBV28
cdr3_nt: TGTGCCAGCAGTTTCCCCCAGGTCCCATCCCTACTCTACGAGCAGTACTTC
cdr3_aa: CASSFPQVPSLLYEQYF

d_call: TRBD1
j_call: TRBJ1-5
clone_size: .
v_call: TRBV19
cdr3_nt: TGTGCCAGTAGTCCCCGTGGAGGGGGCCGCAATCAGCCCCAGCATTTT
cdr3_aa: CASSPRGGGRNQPQHF

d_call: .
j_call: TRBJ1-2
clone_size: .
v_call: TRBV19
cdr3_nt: TGTGCCAGTAGTATTTTGGGACAATTCGACATGCTGGGCTACACCTTC
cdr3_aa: CASSILGQFDMLGYTF

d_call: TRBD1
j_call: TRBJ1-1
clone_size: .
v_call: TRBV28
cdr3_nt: TGTGCCAGCAGGGGATGGACAGGGGGCACTGAAGCTTTCTTT
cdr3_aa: CASRGWTGGTEAFF

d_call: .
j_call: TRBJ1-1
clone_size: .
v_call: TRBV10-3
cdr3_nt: TGTGCCATCAGTGATTTAGTGAACACTGAAGCTTTCTTT
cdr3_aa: CAISDLVNTEAFF

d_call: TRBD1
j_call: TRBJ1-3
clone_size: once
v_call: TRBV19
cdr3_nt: TGTGCCAGTAGGCAGACAGGGTCTGGAAACACCATATATTTT
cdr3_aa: CASRQTGSGNTIYF

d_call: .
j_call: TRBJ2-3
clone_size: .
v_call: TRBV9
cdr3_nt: TGTGCCAGCAGCGTAGGACCGATCCGGGAAGATACGCAGTATTTT
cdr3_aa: CASSVGPIREDTQYF

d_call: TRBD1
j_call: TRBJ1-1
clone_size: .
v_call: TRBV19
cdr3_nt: TGTGCCAGTAGTTCCCGGGACAGGCTGAACACTGAAGCTTTCTTT
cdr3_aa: CASSSRDRLNTEAFF

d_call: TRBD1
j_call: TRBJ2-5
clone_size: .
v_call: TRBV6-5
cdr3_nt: TGTGCCAGCAGTTGGTTCACAGGGGAAGAGACCCAGTACTTC
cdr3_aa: CASSWFTGEETQYF

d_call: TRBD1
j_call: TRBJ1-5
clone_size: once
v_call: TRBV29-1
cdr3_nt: TGCAGCGCCGAGGGACAGGGGAACAATCAGCCCCAGCATTTT
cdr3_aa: CSAEGQGNNQPQHF

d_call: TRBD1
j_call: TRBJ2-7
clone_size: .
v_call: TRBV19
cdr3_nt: TGTGCCAGTAGTACACCCTGGACAGGGTTACGGGAGCAGTACTTC
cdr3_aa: CASSTPWTGLREQYF

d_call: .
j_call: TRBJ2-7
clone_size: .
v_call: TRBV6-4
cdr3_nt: TGTGCCGGCCCAGTCATCTCCTACGAGCAGTACTTC
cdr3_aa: CAGPVISYEQYF

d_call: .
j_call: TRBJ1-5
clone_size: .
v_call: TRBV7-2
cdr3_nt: TGTGCCAGCAGCCTGTCCGCGGGGAACAATCAGCCCCAGCATTTT
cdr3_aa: CASSLSAGNNQPQHF

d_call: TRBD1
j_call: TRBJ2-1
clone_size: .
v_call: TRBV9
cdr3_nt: TGTGCCAGCAGCTATTACACGCCAGGGGGCGGGGATGAGCAGTTCTTC
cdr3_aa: CASSYYTPGGGDEQFF

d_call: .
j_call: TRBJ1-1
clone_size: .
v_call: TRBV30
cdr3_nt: TGTGCCTGGAGACCTTTGACAGACCTTGGAGCTTTCTTT
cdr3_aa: CAWRPLTDLGAFF

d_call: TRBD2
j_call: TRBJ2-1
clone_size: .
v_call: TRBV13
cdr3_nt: TGTGCCAGCAGCTTAGGACTAGCGAACTACAATGAGCAGTTCTTC
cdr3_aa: CASSLGLANYNEQFF

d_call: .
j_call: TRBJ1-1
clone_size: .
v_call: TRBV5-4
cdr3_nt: TGTGCCAGCAGCTTGGAGCCCGGCCTTCTCGGGAGCGACACTGAAGCTTTCTTT
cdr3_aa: CASSLEPGLLGSDTEAFF

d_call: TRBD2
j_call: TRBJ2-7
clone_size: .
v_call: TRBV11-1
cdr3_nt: TGTGCCAGCAGCTTTACTAGCGGGGGACCCTACGAGCAGTACTTC
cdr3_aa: CASSFTSGGPYEQYF

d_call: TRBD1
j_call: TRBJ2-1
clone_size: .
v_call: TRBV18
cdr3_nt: TGTGCCAGCTCAAGCGGGACAGGGGATTTAAATGAGCAGTTCTTC
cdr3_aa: CASSSGTGDLNEQFF

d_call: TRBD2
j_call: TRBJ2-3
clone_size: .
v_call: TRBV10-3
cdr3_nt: TGTGCCATCAGTCCTGAAGCGGGGCACACAGATACGCAGTATTTT
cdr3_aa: CAISPEAGHTDTQYF

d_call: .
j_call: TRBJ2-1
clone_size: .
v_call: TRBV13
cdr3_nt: TGTGCCAGCAGCTTAGGCCGGGCGGGGCCGGGGGATGAGCAGTTCTTC
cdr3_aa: CASSLGRAGPGDEQFF